The 14 T cell receptor beta chains below all came from one sample that was sequenced in a study of blood T cell repertoires in COVID-19. Using immunoSEQ multiplex PCR, the repertoire was profiled, and TCRdb retains in-frame clones only, with some absent. Here the sample spans about 300,000 clones, approximately 88% being singletons. The sequenced sample consisted of peripheral blood. The receptors derive from a human donor with COVID-19, enrolled during active disease. The donor label of this sample is uncertain.

This clone is a singleton in its sample. The chain joins TRBV27 to TRBJ2-3; D might be TRBD1 (7 bases). V dropped 4 bases and J dropped 6 bases, with 20 bases sitting between them. Germline assignment: CDR1 MNHEY and CDR2 SMNVEV (reference sequence). The CDR3 loop spans 16 amino acids. CDR3 sequence: CASSSTNRGGSDTQYF. The CDR3 bases are TGTGCCAGCAGTTCCACCAACAGGGGAGGTTCCGATACGCAGTATTTT.

The chain combines TRBV19 with TRBJ1-1, with 9 positions matching TRBD1. The CDR3 loop spans 14 amino acids. V gave up 4 bases and J gave up 5 bases; unmatched junction bases: 5. The germline gives CDR1 LNHDA, CDR2 SQIVND (reference sequence). The DNA of the CDR3 is TGTGCCAGTAGTAACCGGGACAGGGCGACTGAAGCTTTCTTT. Its protein is CASSNRDRATEAFF.

The V gene is TRBV29-1, the J gene TRBJ1-2; 7 bases are a match to TRBD1. The length of the CDR3 is 11 residues. Germline-derived CDR1 and CDR2 are SQVTM and ANQGSEA. The V gene end was trimmed by 7 bases and the J gene end by 5 bases; junction bases not matched to a gene: 4. The CDR3 coding sequence is TGCAGCGCGACAGGGACGTATGGCTACACCTTC. Amino acid sequence: CSATGTYGYTF.

This chain links TRBV29-1 with TRBJ2-1, with D possibly being TRBD2 (6 bases). With 7 bases removed from V and 6 bases from J, the gap between germline ends came to 19 bases. Per germline, CDR1 SQVTM and CDR2 ANQGSEA. The length of the CDR3 is 14 residues. The CDR3 region is CSASDSGTGNEQFF. CDR3 nucleotides: TGCAGCGCGTCAGATAGCGGAACGGGCAATGAGCAGTTCTTC.

The CDR3 bases are TGCGCCAGTACTCCGGGACTAGCGGGAGGGCCCCCCACAGATACGCAGTATTTT. This codes for CASTPGLAGGPPTDTQYF. The chain combines TRBV5-1 with TRBJ2-3; TRBD2 aligns across 16 bases. CDR3 size: 18 residues. The junction had 11 bases not matched to a gene; V was cut back by 8 bases and J by 2 bases. Germline lookup yields CDR1 SGHRS and CDR2 YFSETQ.

The chain employs TRBV28 and TRBJ1-5; weak D call: TRBD1 (5 bases). Trimming removed 1 base from V and 3 bases from J, with 16 bases in between. Germline CDR1 and CDR2: MDHEN and SYDVKM. CDR3 length: 17 amino acids. CDR3 DNA sequence: TGTGCCAGCAGTTTATTGGCAGGGCCCCTCGTCAATCAGCCCCAGCATTTT. Amino acids: CASSLLAGPLVNQPQHF.

The chain combines TRBV5-1 with TRBJ1-1; D remains ambiguous. Trimming took 3 bases from V and 8 from J, leaving 20 bases between them. The CDR3 consists of 15 residues. The germline CDR1 and CDR2 sequences are SGHRS and YFSETQ. DNA of the CDR3: TGCGCCAGCAGCTGGGCCCCCCTAGGGAGAGAAGAAGCTTTCTTT. Its protein product is CASSWAPLGREEAFF.

V is TRBV4-3 and J is TRBJ2-2; TRBD1 aligns across 9 bases. The V and J ends lost 2 bases and 2 bases, in that order; junction bases with no gene match: 3. Germline values: CDR1 LGHNA, CDR2 YSLEER. The CDR3 totals 16 residues. In DNA, the CDR3 is TGCGCCAGCAGCCAAAGGACAGGGGCTAACACCGGGGAGCTGTTTTTT. As protein: CASSQRTGANTGELFF.

The chain is built from TRBV7-2 and TRBJ2-3, with 7 bases matching TRBD2. The trim removed 1 base at V and 6 bases at J, leaving 7 bases unmatched. This CDR3 contains 15 residues. Germline values: CDR1 SGHTA, CDR2 FQGNSA. CDR3 sequence reads: CASSLERDNLDTQYF. For the CDR3, the DNA is TGTGCCAGCAGCTTAGAGCGGGATAACCTGGATACGCAGTATTTT.

The chain couples TRBV24-1 to TRBJ1-5, with TRBD1 matching over 8 bases. Looked up from germline, CDR1 is KGHDR and CDR2 is SFDVKD. The CDR3 covers 13 residues. V was clipped by 10 bases and J by 6 bases; unmatched bases: 7. Here the CDR3 DNA reads TGTGCCACTTCCGGACAGGGCGGTCAGCCCCAGCATTTT. Its translation is CATSGQGGQPQHF.

V is TRBV5-1 and J is TRBJ2-7, with 9 bases lining up with TRBD1. V shed 6 bases and J 7 bases; nucleotides not matched to a gene: 14. The CDR3 is made up of 15 amino acids. Germline V gives CDR1 SGHRS, CDR2 YFSETQ. CDR3 DNA sequence: TGCGCCAGCATAAGGGGGGACAGGGTAGGATCAGAGCAGTACTTC. This translates into CASIRGDRVGSEQYF.

This chain links TRBV19 with TRBJ2-1, with 9 bases identical to TRBD2. J gave up 8 bases and V 5 bases, and 10 bases lay outside the gene matches. CDR1 and CDR2 from the germline V gene are LNHDA and SQIVND (reference sequence). This CDR3 region has 15 residues. CDR3 sequence (DNA): TGTGCCAGTAGTCCGTTAGCGGGAGCCAGGTATGAGCAGTTCTTC. This translates into CASSPLAGARYEQFF.

The V gene is TRBV2, the J gene TRBJ1-4; maybe TRBD1 (5 bases). Germline CDR1 is SNHLY and CDR2 is FYNNEI. V was cut by 6 bases and J by 8 bases, with 16 bases left in between. The length of the CDR3 is 14 residues. The CDR3 DNA sequence: TGTGCCAGCAGGGGAGGGGCGAGGCTCGAAAAACTGTTTTTT. Its protein is CASRGGARLEKLFF.

The rearrangement joins TRBV27 to TRBJ1-5; the D gene is possibly TRBD1 (5 bases). With 4 bases removed from V and 0 bases from J, the gap between germline ends came to 7 bases. Per the germline V gene, CDR1 is MNHEY and CDR2 is SMNVEV (reference sequence). The CDR3 is 14 residues long. CDR3 in DNA: TGTGCCAGCAGTTCGACAGTTAGCAATCAGCCCCAGCATTTT. Translated, it gives CASSSTVSNQPQHF.